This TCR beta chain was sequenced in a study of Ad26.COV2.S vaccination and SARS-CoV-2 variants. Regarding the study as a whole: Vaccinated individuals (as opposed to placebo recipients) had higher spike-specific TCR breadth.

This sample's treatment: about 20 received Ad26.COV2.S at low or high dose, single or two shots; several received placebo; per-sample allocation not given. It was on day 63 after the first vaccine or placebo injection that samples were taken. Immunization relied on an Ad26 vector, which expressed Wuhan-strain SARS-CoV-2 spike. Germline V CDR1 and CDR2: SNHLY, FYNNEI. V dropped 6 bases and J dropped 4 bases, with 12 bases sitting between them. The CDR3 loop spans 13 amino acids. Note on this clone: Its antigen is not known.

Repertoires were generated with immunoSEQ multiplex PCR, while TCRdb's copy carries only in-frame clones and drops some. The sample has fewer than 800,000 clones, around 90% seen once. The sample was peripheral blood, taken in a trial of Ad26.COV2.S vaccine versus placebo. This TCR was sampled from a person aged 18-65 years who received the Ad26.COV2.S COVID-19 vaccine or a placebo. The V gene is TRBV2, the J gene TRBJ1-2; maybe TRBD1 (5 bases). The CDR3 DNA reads TGTGCCAGCAGACAGACAGCTGGCTATGGCTACACCTTC. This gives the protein CASRQTAGYGYTF.